The subject of this entry is one T cell receptor beta chain. Many counts were recorded for this clonotype. It has no known antigen specificity. No base quality information exists; no much larger clone differs at one position. The sample originates from a study of prognosis after radiotherapy for stage I lung cancer (dated by TCRdb to the early 2020s). A note on the overall study: Between early 2018 and January 2019, fewer than 20 patients with stage I NSCLC were enrolled in Nanjing, China. Roughly five patients had oligometastatic NSCLC after their primary tumor was surgically resected, and fourteen patients had newly diagnosed primary stage I lung tumors. All patients were considered medically inoperable, owing to comorbidities in 11 to 12 and refusal of surgery in about seven. The cohort was made up of about 13 men and a handful of women, with a median age of around 68 years and an age range of about 50 to 95 years. On tumor histology, roughly 12 patients had adenocarcinoma and several had squamous cell carcinoma. SBRT was delivered in 3 to 5 fractions with a biologically effective dose of at least 100 Gy, and image-guided IMRT or VMAT was used for delivery. SBRT was not combined with any concurrent therapy in any patient. After SBRT, distant metastases developed in about 20% of the 19 patients at a median of approximately 7 months, while the remaining 15 patients had no significant progression. The study profiled peripheral blood TCR beta repertoires from stage I NSCLC patients before and after stereotactic body radiotherapy and related them to distant failure. The study took one blood sample before SBRT and one after SBRT from each of 19 patients and sequenced all 40 or so samples. Overall results and qualifications from the work: A decrease in unique TCR clone counts was observed after SBRT (median 10,088 before versus around 6,900 after; Wilcoxon paired P=0.011). TRBV and TRBJ usage frequencies reportedly varied with metastasis status, involving two V genes at baseline and 9 or 10 V and two J genes after SBRT. None of the reported P values were adjusted for multiple comparisons. Limitations of the study included a small cohort and short follow-up, and the study findings need independent validation. No determination of tumor specificity was made for expanded TCR clones. Post-SBRT Shannon entropy and its change from baseline were lower in patients who developed distant metastases; baseline Shannon entropy was not associated with metastases.

Reading the germline V gene gives CDR1 SQVTM and CDR2 ANQGSEA. There are 14 amino acids in the CDR3, from cysteine to phenylalanine inclusive. Just the 42-base CDR3 DNA is kept, in frame starting at base 1. Germline trimming: 7 bases from V, 5 bases from J; junction bases outside gene matches: 10. Two rounds of multiplex PCR on genomic DNA were used to amplify the TCR beta CDR3 region. In the first PCR round, primers specific to each TRBV and TRBJ gene were used, and the primer sequences were filed in Chinese patent CN105087789A. Universal primers were used in the second round of PCR. The Roche High Pure PCR Template Preparation Kit was used to extract genomic DNA from the frozen PBMCs. An Illumina HiSeq 3000 was used to sequence the libraries paired-end with 151 bp reads. Per the authors' processing: CutAdapt was used to discard raw reads that did not contain the multiplex PCR primer sequences. High-quality paired reads were merged into contigs with PEAR. MiXCR assigned TRB V, D and J gene segments to each contig by aligning to reference sequences. To remove sequencing errors, CDR3 sequences were clustered according to base quality and sequence similarity. Diversity was measured as Shannon entropy normalized by the natural log of productive TCR sequence number. Clonality was defined as one minus Shannon entropy divided by the natural log of the number of unique clonotypes. Using the Youden index from ROC curves, the researchers picked the repertoire-metric cut-offs for progression-free survival, and all analyses were carried out in R 3.5.3. TCRdb reprocessing: public reads trimmed at Q25 with fastp, clones called with MiXCR, in-frame beta chains kept. Under each unique CDR3 protein, matching rows form one entry showing the most common genes and DNA. The V and J calls, along with clone size, are taken from TCRdb and not from the paper's own processing. The sample table lists about 51,000 distinct CDR3 sequences, less than 45% of them with a count of one. The top ten clones comprise roughly 8.3% of the sample.

All patients had node-negative disease on CT and PET/CT, and none had a history of other malignancies or prior chemotherapy or radiotherapy. At each of two time points, 4.5 to 7 milliliters of peripheral venous blood were collected in EDTA tubes. Ficoll-Paque Plus density-gradient centrifugation was used to isolate PBMCs. Immediately after collection, samples were stored at -80 degrees C until analysis. The V gene is TRBV29-1 and the J gene is TRBJ1-1, and TRBD1 matches 10 of the central bases. The specimen comprised PBMCs, sampled before or after stereotactic body radiation therapy (not recorded which). The TCR comes from a donor of 50 years or more with non-small cell lung cancer. The bases are TGCAGCGCGCTAAGGACAGGGGGGGGGACTGAAGCTTTCTTT. This sequence encodes CSALRTGGGTEAFF.